The clone carrying this T cell receptor (beta chain) was observed a handful of times. This sample is part of a study of T cells in Graves' hyperthyroidism and ophthalmopathy. Template material for amplifying TCR beta CDR3 regions consisted of RNA transcripts. With the HTBI primer set, the TCR CDR3 went through a first round of RT-PCR. TCRdb fed the multiplex PCR reads into MiXCR, producing one record per CDR3 protein. The table lists around 800,000 distinct CDR3 sequences, about 38% of them singletons, with over 8% in the top ten. This CDR3 has 16 amino acids. V was trimmed by 0 bases and J by 7 bases, leaving 13 bases between them. CDR1 is LGHNA and CDR2 is YSLEER in the germline V gene.

The V and J genes are TRBV4-3 and TRBJ1-6; D not certain. The sequenced material came from blood. The origin of this receptor is a young man with Graves' hyperthyroidism. CDR3 coding DNA: TGCGCCAGCAGCCAAGATCAAGGGAAGGTGAATTCACCCCTCCACTTT. As protein: CASSQDQGKVNSPLHF.